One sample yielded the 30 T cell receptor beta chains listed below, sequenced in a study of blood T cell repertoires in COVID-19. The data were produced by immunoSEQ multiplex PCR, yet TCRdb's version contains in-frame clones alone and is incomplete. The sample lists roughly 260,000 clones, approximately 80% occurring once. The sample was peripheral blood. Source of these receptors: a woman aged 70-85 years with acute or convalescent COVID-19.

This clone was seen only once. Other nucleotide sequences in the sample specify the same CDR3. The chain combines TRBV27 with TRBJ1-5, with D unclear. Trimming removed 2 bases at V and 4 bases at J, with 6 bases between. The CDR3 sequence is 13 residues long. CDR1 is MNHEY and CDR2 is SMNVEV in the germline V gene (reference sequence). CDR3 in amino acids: CASSLRRNQPQHF. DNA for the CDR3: TGTGCCAGCAGTTTAAGGAGGAATCAGCCCCAGCATTTT.

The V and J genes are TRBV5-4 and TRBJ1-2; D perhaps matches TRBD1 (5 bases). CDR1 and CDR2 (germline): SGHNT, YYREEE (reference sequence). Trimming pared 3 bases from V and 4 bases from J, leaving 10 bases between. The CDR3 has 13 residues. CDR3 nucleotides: TGTGCCAGCAGCTCCCGGACAAGCTATGGCTACACCTTC. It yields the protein CASSSRTSYGYTF.

Written as DNA, the CDR3 is TGCGCCAGCAGCCAAGAGAAGGCGGGCTCTTCACCCCTCCACTTT. Encoded protein: CASSQEKAGSSPLHF. The chain joins TRBV4-3 to TRBJ1-6; D unresolved. There are 15 residues in the CDR3. The germline gives CDR1 LGHNA, CDR2 YSLEER. Trimming took 0 bases from V and 9 from J, leaving 12 bases between them.

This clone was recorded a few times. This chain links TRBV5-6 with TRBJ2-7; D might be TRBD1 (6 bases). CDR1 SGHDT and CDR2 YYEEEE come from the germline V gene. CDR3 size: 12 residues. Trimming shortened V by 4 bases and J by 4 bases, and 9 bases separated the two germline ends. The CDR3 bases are TGTGCCAGCAGCCTACAGGGTTACGAGCAGTACTTC. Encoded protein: CASSLQGYEQYF. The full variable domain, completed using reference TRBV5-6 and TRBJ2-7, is DAGVTQSPTHLIKTRGQQVTLRCSPKSGHDTVSWYQQALGQGPQFIFQYYEEEERQRGNFPDRFSGHQFPNYSSELNVNALLLGDSALYLCASSLQGYEQYFGPGTRLTVT.

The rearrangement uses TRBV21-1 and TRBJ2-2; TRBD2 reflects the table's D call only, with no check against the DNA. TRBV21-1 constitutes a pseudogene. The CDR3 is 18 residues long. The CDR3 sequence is CASSKSLAGGDLTGELFF. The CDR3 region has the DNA TGTGCCAGCAGCAAATCGCTCGCGGGGGGGGACCTTACCGGGGAGCTGTTTTTT.

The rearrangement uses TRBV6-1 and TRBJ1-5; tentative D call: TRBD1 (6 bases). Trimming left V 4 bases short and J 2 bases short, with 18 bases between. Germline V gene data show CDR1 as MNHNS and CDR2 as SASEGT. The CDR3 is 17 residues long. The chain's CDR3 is CASSGDPRGSGNQPQHF. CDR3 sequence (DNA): TGTGCCAGCAGTGGAGACCCCAGGGGTAGTGGCAATCAGCCCCAGCATTTT.

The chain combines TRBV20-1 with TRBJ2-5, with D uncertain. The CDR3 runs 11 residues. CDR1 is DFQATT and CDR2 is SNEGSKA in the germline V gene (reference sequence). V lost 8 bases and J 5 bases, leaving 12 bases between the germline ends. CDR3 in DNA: TGCAGTTTGCTAGGTGCGGAGACCCAGTACTTC. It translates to CSLLGAETQYF.

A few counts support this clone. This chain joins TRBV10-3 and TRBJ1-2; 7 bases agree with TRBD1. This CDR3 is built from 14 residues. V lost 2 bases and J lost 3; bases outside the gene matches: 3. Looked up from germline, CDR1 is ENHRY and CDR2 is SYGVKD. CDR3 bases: TGTGCCATCAGTGAGGACAGGGTAGACTATGGCTACACCTTC. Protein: CAISEDRVDYGYTF.

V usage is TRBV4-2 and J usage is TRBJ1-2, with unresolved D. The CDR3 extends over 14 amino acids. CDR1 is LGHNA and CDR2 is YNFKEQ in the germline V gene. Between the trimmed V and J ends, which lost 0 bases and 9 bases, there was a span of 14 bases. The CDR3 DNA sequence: TGTGCCAGCAGCCAAGATGGAGGCCTGGTTCGCTACACCTTC. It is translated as CASSQDGGLVRYTF.

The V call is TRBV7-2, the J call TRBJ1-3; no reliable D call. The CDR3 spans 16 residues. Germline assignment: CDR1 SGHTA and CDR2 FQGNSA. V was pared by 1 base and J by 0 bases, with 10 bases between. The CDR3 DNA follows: TGTGCCAGCAGCTTAGTTACTGGGAGCTCTGGAAACACCATATATTTT. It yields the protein CASSLVTGSSGNTIYF. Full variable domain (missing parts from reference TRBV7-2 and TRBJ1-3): GAGVSQSPSNKVTEKGKDVELRCDPISGHTALYWYRQSLGQGLEFLIYFQGNSAPDKSGLPSDRFSAERTGGSVSTLTIQRTQQEDSAVYLCASSLVTGSSGNTIYFGEGSWLTVV.

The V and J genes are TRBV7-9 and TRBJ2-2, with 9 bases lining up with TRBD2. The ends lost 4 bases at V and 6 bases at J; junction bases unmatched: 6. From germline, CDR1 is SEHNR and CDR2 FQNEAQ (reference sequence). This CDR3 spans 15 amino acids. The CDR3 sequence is CASSSHSGGAGELFF. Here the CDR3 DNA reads TGTGCCAGCAGCTCTCATAGCGGGGGCGCCGGGGAGCTGTTTTTT.

This CDR3 is CASSFGHGDTEAFF. DNA for the CDR3: TGTGCCAGCAGCTTCGGTCACGGTGACACTGAAGCTTTCTTT. The chain employs TRBV7-9 and TRBJ1-1; D gene uncertain. V was clipped by 3 bases and J by 3 bases, with 11 bases between them. Germline V CDR1 and CDR2: SEHNR, FQNEAQ (reference sequence). The CDR3 covers 14 residues.

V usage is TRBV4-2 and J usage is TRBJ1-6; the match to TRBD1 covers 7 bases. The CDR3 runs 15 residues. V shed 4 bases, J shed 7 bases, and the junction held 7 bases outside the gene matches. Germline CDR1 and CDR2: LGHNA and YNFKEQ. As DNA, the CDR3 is TGTGCCAGCAGCCTCCCGGGACAGATAAATTCACCCCTCCACTTT. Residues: CASSLPGQINSPLHF.

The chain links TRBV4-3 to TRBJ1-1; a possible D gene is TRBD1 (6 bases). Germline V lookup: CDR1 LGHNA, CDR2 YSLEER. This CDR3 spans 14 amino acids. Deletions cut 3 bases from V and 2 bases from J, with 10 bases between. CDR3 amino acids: CASSQIQGNTEAFF. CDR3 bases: TGCGCCAGCAGCCAGATACAGGGCAACACTGAAGCTTTCTTT.

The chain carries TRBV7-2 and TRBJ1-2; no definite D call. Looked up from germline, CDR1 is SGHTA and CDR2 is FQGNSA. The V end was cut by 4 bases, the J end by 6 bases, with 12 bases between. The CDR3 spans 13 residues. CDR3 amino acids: CASSSTQPDGYTF. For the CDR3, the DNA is TGTGCCAGCAGCTCGACACAGCCAGATGGCTACACCTTC.

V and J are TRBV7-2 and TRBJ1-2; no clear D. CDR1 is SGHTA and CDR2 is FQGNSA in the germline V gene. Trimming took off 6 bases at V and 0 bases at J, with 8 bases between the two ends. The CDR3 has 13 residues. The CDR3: CASRNEANYGYTF. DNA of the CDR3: TGTGCCAGCAGGAACGAGGCTAACTATGGCTACACCTTC.

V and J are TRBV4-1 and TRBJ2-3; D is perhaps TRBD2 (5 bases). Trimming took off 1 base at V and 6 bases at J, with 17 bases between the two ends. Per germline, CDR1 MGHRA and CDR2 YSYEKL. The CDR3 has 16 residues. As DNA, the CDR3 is TGCGCCAGCAGCCAAGGTCGAGGGCTAGGTCATGATACGCAGTATTTT. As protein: CASSQGRGLGHDTQYF.

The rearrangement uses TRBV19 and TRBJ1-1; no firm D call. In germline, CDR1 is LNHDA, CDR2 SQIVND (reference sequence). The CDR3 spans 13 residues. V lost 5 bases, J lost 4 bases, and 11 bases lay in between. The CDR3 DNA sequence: TGTGCCAGTAGTCACACGGGGAGCACTGAAGCTTTCTTT. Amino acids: CASSHTGSTEAFF. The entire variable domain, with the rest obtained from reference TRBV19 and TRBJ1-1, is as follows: DGGITQSPKYLFRKEGQNVTLSCEQNLNHDAMYWYRQDPGQGLRLIYYSQIVNDFQKGDIAEGYSVSREKKESFPLTVTSAQKNPTAFYLCASSHTGSTEAFFGQGTRLTVV.

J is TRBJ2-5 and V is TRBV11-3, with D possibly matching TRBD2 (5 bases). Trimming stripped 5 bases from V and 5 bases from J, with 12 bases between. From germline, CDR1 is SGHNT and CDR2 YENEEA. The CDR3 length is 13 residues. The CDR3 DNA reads TGTGCCAGCAGCCGCTCGGGGTTTGAGACCCAGTACTTC. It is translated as CASSRSGFETQYF. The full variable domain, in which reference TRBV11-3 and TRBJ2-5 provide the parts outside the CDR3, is EAGVVQSPRYKIIEKKQPVAFWCNPISGHNTLYWYLQNLGQGPELLIRYENEEAVDDSQLPKDRFSAERLKGVDSTLKIQPAELGDSAVYLCASSRSGFETQYFGPGTRLLVL.

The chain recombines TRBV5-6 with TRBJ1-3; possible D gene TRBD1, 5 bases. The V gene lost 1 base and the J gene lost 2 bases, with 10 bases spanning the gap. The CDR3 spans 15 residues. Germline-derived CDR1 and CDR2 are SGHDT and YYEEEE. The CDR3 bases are TGTGCCAGCAGCTTGAGGTCAGGGACTGGAAACACCATATATTTT. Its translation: CASSLRSGTGNTIYF.

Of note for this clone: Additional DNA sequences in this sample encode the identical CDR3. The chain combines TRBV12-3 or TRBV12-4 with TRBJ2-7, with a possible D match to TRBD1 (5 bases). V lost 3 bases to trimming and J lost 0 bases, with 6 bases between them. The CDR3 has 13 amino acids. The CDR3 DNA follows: TGTGCCAGCAGTTTTAGGGGCTCCTACGAGCAGTACTTC. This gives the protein CASSFRGSYEQYF.

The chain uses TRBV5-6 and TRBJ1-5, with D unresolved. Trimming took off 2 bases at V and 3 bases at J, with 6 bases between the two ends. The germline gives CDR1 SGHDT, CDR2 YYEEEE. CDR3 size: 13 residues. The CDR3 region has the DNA TGTGCCAGCAGCTTATCAGTCAATCAGCCCCAGCATTTT. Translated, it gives CASSLSVNQPQHF.

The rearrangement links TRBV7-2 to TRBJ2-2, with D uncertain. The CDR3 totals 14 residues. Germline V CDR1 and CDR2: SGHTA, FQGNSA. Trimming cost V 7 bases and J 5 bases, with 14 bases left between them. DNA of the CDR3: TGTGCCAGCACCCCCGGAGTCCGAACCGGGGAGCTGTTTTTT. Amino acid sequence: CASTPGVRTGELFF.

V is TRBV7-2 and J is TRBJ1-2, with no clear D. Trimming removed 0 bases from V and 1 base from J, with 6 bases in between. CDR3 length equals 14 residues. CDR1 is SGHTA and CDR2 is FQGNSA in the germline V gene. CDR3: CASSLANSNYGYTF. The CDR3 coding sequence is TGTGCCAGCAGCTTAGCCAACAGTAACTATGGCTACACCTTC.

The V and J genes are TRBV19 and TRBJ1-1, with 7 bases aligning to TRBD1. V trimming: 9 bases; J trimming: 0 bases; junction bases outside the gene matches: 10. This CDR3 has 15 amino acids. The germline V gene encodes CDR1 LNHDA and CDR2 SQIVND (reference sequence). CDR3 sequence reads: CASNIDRDLNTEAFF. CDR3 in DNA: TGTGCCAGCAACATCGACAGGGACCTGAACACTGAAGCTTTCTTT.

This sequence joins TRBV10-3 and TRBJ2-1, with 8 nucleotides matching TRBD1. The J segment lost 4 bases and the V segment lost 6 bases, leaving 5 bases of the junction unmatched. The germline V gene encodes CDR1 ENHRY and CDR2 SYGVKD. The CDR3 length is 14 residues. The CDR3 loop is CAIRGQETYNEQFF. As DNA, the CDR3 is TGTGCCATCAGGGGACAGGAGACATACAATGAGCAGTTCTTC.

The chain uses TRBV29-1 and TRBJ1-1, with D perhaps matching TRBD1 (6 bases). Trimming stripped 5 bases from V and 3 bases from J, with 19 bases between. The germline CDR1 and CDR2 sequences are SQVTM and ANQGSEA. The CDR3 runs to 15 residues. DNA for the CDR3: TGCAGCGTTTGGGGGGGGCCGGGCGCCGACACTGAAGCTTTCTTT. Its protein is CSVWGGPGADTEAFF.

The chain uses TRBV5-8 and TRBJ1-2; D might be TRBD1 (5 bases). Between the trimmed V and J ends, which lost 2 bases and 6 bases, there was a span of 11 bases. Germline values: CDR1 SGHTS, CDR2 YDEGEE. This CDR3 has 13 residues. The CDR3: CASSFLGGDGYTF. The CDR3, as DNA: TGTGCCAGCAGCTTCCTTGGGGGGGATGGCTACACCTTC.

CDR3 protein: CAISALGGVREQFF. CDR3 nucleotide sequence: TGTGCCATCAGTGCCTTGGGGGGGGTTCGCGAGCAGTTCTTC. The V call is TRBV10-3, the J call TRBJ2-1; 7 bases line up with TRBD2. Unmatched junction bases numbered 10, after V lost 4 bases and J lost 10 bases. The V gene's germline CDR1 is ENHRY and CDR2 SYGVKD. The CDR3 is 14 residues long.

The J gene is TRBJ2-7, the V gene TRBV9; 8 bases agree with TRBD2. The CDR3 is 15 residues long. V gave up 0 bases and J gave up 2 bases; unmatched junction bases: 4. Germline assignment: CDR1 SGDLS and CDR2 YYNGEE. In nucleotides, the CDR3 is TGTGCCAGCAGCGTAGATCCGGGGGGGACCTACGAGCAGTACTTC. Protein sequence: CASSVDPGGTYEQYF.